A single sample gave rise to the 18 T cell receptor beta chains below, sequenced in a study of regulatory T cells in long-lasting Graves disease. This sample's time point: persistent/refractory GD, antithyroid drugs over 5 years with positive TRAb. The TCR library used RNA extracted from PBMCs. Relying on iRepertoire HTBI primers and Arm-PCR of CDR3 regions, the team built TCR beta libraries. TCRdb analysed the multiplex PCR reads with MiXCR anew, one entry per CDR3 protein. This sample has 420,000 or so distinct CDR3 sequences; roughly a quarter occur once, and the top ten carry 26%. Source: peripheral blood mononuclear cells (PBMCs), taken when the disease was refractory, from a patient treated with antithyroid drugs. The receptors derive from a female donor with Graves disease.

The V call is TRBV3-1, the J call TRBJ2-1; D not certain. This CDR3 region has 16 residues. Germline V gives CDR1 LGHDT, CDR2 YNNKEL (reference sequence). Trimming took 0 bases from V and 3 from J, leaving 12 bases between them. CDR3 nucleotide sequence: TGTGCCAGCAGCCAAGATATGAGCGACGTCTACAATGAGCAGTTCTTC. Encoded protein: CASSQDMSDVYNEQFF.

For the CDR3, the DNA is TGTGCCAGCAGCCCTGGGAGGGGGCGCGGAATGAACACTGAAGCTTTCTTT. As protein: CASSPGRGRGMNTEAFF. The chain uses TRBV5-4 and TRBJ1-1; TRBD1 aligns across 7 bases. With V trimmed by 4 bases and J by 0 bases, 12 bases remained unmatched. Germline V lookup: CDR1 SGHNT, CDR2 YYREEE (reference sequence). The CDR3 covers 17 residues.

This clonotype was counted at least ten times. V gene TRBV6-2 or TRBV6-3 combines with J gene TRBJ1-5; unclear D gene. Germline CDR1 reads MNHEY; CDR2 reads SVGEGT. The V end was cut by 2 bases, the J end by 3 bases, with 11 bases between. This CDR3 region has 15 residues. The chain's CDR3 is CASSYARRPNQPQHF. The CDR3 DNA sequence: TGTGCCAGCAGTTACGCCCGACGGCCCAATCAGCCCCAGCATTTT.

The chain is built from TRBV3-1 and TRBJ2-2; TRBD2 might be the D (5 bases). V gave up 3 bases and J gave up 5 bases, with 10 bases separating them. CDR1 LGHDT and CDR2 YNNKEL come from the germline V gene (reference sequence). The CDR3 runs 14 residues. CDR3 in amino acids: CASSHSSPTGELFF. CDR3 DNA sequence: TGTGCCAGCAGCCATTCTAGCCCAACCGGGGAGCTGTTTTTT.

This clonotype appeared many times. The gene calls are TRBV7-9 and TRBJ2-5, with D unresolved. Looked up from germline, CDR1 is SEHNR and CDR2 is FQNEAQ (reference sequence). V was clipped by 3 bases and J by 0 bases, with 11 bases between them. The CDR3 runs to 15 residues. Here the CDR3 reads CASSFTFSYQETQYF. The CDR3 DNA reads TGTGCCAGCAGCTTTACTTTTTCGTACCAAGAGACCCAGTACTTC.

This clonotype was detected many times. This chain connects TRBV14 to TRBJ2-5; TRBD2 agrees at 10 bases. Germline CDR1 and CDR2: SGHDN and FVKESK. CDR3 size: 15 residues. The trim removed 6 bases at V and 6 bases at J, leaving 10 bases unmatched. Here the CDR3 DNA reads TGTGCCAGCAGACAATCAGGGACTAGCGTAAAGACCCAGTACTTC. This sequence encodes CASRQSGTSVKTQYF.

This clonotype appeared a few times. This sequence joins TRBV30 and TRBJ1-2; TRBD1 aligns across 8 bases. CDR3 size: 11 residues. Germline V lookup: CDR1 GTSNPN, CDR2 SVGIG (reference sequence). J was trimmed by 8 bases and V by 6 bases; bases with no gene match: 5. The CDR3 here is CACRGLKGYTF. The CDR3 DNA sequence: TGTGCCTGCAGGGGGCTTAAGGGCTACACCTTC. Combining the CDR3 with reference TRBV30 and TRBJ1-2 gives the whole variable domain SQTIHQWPATLVQPVGSPLSLECTVEGTSNPNLYWYRQAAGRGLQLLFYSVGIGQISSEVPQNLSASRPQDRQFILSSKKLLLSDSGFYLCACRGLKGYTFGSGTRLTVV.

The sample holds many counts of this clonotype. This chain links TRBV20-1 with TRBJ1-5; a weak D match, TRBD1 (5 bases). The CDR3 extends over 14 amino acids. The germline V gene encodes CDR1 DFQATT and CDR2 SNEGSKA (reference sequence). Trimming shortened V by 2 bases and J by 3 bases, and 11 bases separated the two germline ends. CDR3 nucleotides: TGCAGTGCTAGACCGGGGGGTCCCAATCAGCCCCAGCATTTT. As protein: CSARPGGPNQPQHF.

At least ten counts were recorded for this clonotype. The CDR3 bases are TGTGCCAGCAGCTCCGGGGTTGCGGAAGCTTTCTTT. Translating it yields CASSSGVAEAFF. V usage is TRBV12-3 or TRBV12-4 and J usage is TRBJ1-1, with D uncertain. V lost 6 bases and J 8 bases, leaving 13 bases between the germline ends. CDR3 length: 12 amino acids.

This sequence joins TRBV5-6 and TRBJ1-1; possible D gene TRBD1, 5 bases. Trimming pared 0 bases from V and 6 bases from J, leaving 12 bases between. The CDR3 is made up of 14 amino acids. Germline V gives CDR1 SGHDT, CDR2 YYEEEE. The CDR3 here is CASSLEQAISEAFF. The CDR3, as DNA: TGTGCCAGCAGCTTGGAACAGGCCATCTCTGAAGCTTTCTTT.

The V gene is TRBV27, the J gene TRBJ2-5; D may be TRBD1 (6 bases). Germline V gene sequence: CDR1 MNHEY, CDR2 SMNVEV (reference sequence). V lost 5 bases and J 4 bases, leaving 20 bases between the germline ends. This CDR3 has 16 amino acids. The CDR3 nucleotides are TGTGCCAGCAGTACCGTACGTGAGCGAGGGGGAGAGACCCAGTACTTC. It specifies CASSTVRERGGETQYF.

J is TRBJ2-6 and V is TRBV19; D may match TRBD1 or TRBD2 (5 bases each). This CDR3 is built from 15 residues. V was trimmed by 8 bases and J by 0 bases, leaving 11 bases between them. Per the germline V gene, CDR1 is LNHDA and CDR2 is SQIVND (reference sequence). CDR3 coding DNA: TGTGCCAGTCGGGACGACGGCTCTGGGGCCAACGTCCTGACTTTC. It translates to CASRDDGSGANVLTF.

The rearrangement joins TRBV30 to TRBJ1-1; D call uncertain. Trimming took off 0 bases at V and 1 base at J, with 9 bases between the two ends. This CDR3 has 14 amino acids. Germline V gives CDR1 GTSNPN, CDR2 SVGIG (reference sequence). The CDR3 DNA sequence: TGTGCCTGGAGTGTGTCAACCCAGAACACTGAAGCTTTCTTT. Translated, it gives CAWSVSTQNTEAFF.

Comment on this clonotype: This clone may be a read error of a much larger clone one base away. The V gene is TRBV28, the J gene TRBJ2-7, with 7 bases that match TRBD2. CDR1 is MDHEN, CDR2 SYDVKM, per germline. The CDR3 runs to 17 residues. The CDR3 loop is CASSLGGAGISSCEQYF. DNA for the CDR3: TGTGCCAGCAGTTTAGGGGGAGCGGGGATTAGCTCCTGCGAGCAGTACTTC.

V gene TRBV2 combines with J gene TRBJ1-4; possibly TRBD1 for D (6 bases). This CDR3 has 14 amino acids. Trimming cost V 8 bases and J 4 bases, with 14 bases left between them. CDR1 is SNHLY, CDR2 FYNNEI, per germline. The CDR3 sequence: CASHWQGINEKLFF. In DNA form, the CDR3 reads TGTGCCAGCCACTGGCAGGGGATTAATGAAAAACTGTTTTTT.

This clonotype came up a few times. The chain has TRBV7-9 and TRBJ1-1, with TRBD1 matching 12 bases. The CDR3 has 18 residues. CDR1 is SEHNR, CDR2 FQNEAQ, per germline (reference sequence). V lost 5 bases to trimming and J lost 3 bases; unmatched junction nucleotides: 13. CDR3 sequence (DNA): TGTGCCAGCAGCCAGAGGGGCGGGACAGGGGGCTCTGACACTGAAGCTTTCTTT. This encodes CASSQRGGTGGSDTEAFF.

V and J are TRBV6-2 or TRBV6-3 and TRBJ2-3; possible D gene TRBD1, 6 bases. The CDR3 contains 15 residues. Germline assignment: CDR1 MNHEY and CDR2 SVGEGT. V shed 6 bases and J shed 2 bases, with 15 bases lying between them. This CDR3 is CASRPSGGSTDTQYF. Written as DNA, the CDR3 is TGTGCCAGCAGACCCAGTGGGGGCTCCACAGATACGCAGTATTTT.

This sequence joins TRBV5-1 and TRBJ2-7; TRBD1 agrees at 7 bases. Germline V CDR1 and CDR2: SGHRS, YFSETQ. The CDR3 runs to 14 residues. Germline trimming cut 4 bases from V and 3 bases from J; bases unmatched to any gene: 7. In nucleotides, the CDR3 is TGCGCCAGCAGCCGGGGACAGATCAACTACGAGCAGTACTTC. This translates into CASSRGQINYEQYF.